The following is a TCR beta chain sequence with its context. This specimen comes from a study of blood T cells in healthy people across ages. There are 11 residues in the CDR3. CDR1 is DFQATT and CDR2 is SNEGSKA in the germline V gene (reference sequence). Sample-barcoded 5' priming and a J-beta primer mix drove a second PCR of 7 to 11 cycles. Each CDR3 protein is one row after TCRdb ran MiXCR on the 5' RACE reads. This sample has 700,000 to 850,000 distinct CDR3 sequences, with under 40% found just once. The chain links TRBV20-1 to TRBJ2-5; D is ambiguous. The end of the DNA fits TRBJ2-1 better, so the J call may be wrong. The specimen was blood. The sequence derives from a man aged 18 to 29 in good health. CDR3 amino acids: CSAAYQETQFF. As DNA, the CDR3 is TGCAGTGCTGCCTACCAAGAGACCCAGTTCTTC.